Below are 13 T cell receptor beta chains sequenced from a single sample in a study of blood T cell repertoires in COVID-19. Using immunoSEQ multiplex PCR, the repertoire was profiled, and TCRdb retains in-frame clones only, with some absent. Seen here are 140,000 to 150,000 clones, roughly 84% observed once, and the top ten hold approximately 5.7%. Sequencing was performed on PBMCs or T cells enriched from blood (not recorded which). The receptors were sampled from a woman aged 50 to 60 who had been exposed to COVID-19.

The chain joins TRBV7-2 to TRBJ1-1; TRBD1 aligns across 8 bases. The CDR3 consists of 15 residues. Germline loops: CDR1 SGHTA, CDR2 FQGNSA. The ends lost 1 base at V and 3 bases at J; junction bases unmatched: 4. CDR3 DNA: TGTGCCAGCAGCTTAGGGACAGGGAGCTACACTGAAGCTTTCTTT. This codes for CASSLGTGSYTEAFF.

J is TRBJ2-1 and V is TRBV5-1; TRBD1 aligns across 7 bases. J was trimmed by 1 base and V by 4 bases; bases with no gene match: 5. The CDR3 consists of 15 residues. Germline values: CDR1 SGHRS, CDR2 YFSETQ. The CDR3 region is CASSLTGWSYNEQFF. The CDR3 nucleotides are TGCGCCAGCAGCCTGACAGGGTGGTCCTACAATGAGCAGTTCTTC.

Comment on this clone: The sample carries other DNA sequences with the same CDR3. V and J are TRBV19 and TRBJ1-5, with D maybe TRBD1 (6 bases). Trimming shortened V by 5 bases and J by 7 bases, and 12 bases separated the two germline ends. The CDR3 has 13 residues. Per germline, CDR1 LNHDA and CDR2 SQIVND (reference sequence). The CDR3 sequence is CASSGTGNQPQHF. CDR3 nucleotides: TGTGCCAGTAGTGGAACAGGGAACCAGCCCCAGCATTTT.

V and J are TRBV7-2 and TRBJ2-1, with D perhaps TRBD1 (5 bases). Germline-derived CDR1 and CDR2 are SGHTA and FQGNSA. The CDR3 spans 13 residues. Trimming removed 5 bases at V and 12 bases at J, with 17 bases between. CDR3 sequence reads: CASSPRQGLGQFF. CDR3 bases: TGTGCCAGCAGCCCGCGTCAGGGCTTGGGGCAGTTCTTC.

This clone was detected once. J is TRBJ2-7 and V is TRBV7-9; 7 nucleotides line up with TRBD2. Germline loops: CDR1 SEHNR, CDR2 FQNEAQ (reference sequence). The V and J ends lost 9 bases and 1 base, in that order; junction bases with no gene match: 12. The CDR3 length is 15 residues. CDR3 bases: TGTGCCAGTTCGGGTTCGGGGGAGGGGTCCTACGAGCAGTACTTC. Its translation: CASSGSGEGSYEQYF.

The V gene is TRBV18, the J gene TRBJ1-3; D is ambiguous. Trimming removed 2 bases from V and 0 bases from J, with 5 bases in between. There are 14 residues in the CDR3. Germline loops: CDR1 KGHSH, CDR2 LQKENI. CDR3 nucleotides: TGTGCCAGCTCACCAGGCAGCTCTGGAAACACCATATATTTT. Amino acid sequence: CASSPGSSGNTIYF.

The chain recombines TRBV9 with TRBJ2-6; TRBD1 matches 11 bases. Germline CDR1 and CDR2: SGDLS and YYNGEE. V shed 0 bases and J 3 bases; nucleotides not matched to a gene: 8. The CDR3 sequence is 19 residues long. CDR3 loop: CASSVAGQGASGGANVLTF. The CDR3 region has the DNA TGTGCCAGCAGCGTAGCTGGACAGGGGGCTTCGGGTGGGGCCAACGTCCTGACTTTC.

There are a few counts of this clone. The chain has TRBV3-1 (or the pseudogene TRBV3-2) and TRBJ2-5; no clear D. Germline V CDR1 and CDR2: LGHDT, YNNKEL (reference sequence). The CDR3 spans 14 residues. V was pared by 2 bases and J by 5 bases, with 12 bases between. The CDR3 here is CASSQQPVRETQYF. The DNA of the CDR3 is TGTGCCAGCAGCCAACAACCCGTCCGGGAGACCCAGTACTTC.

The gene calls are TRBV6-5 and TRBJ2-1; 8 nucleotides match TRBD2. CDR1 and CDR2 (germline): MNHEY, SVGAGI. The CDR3 sequence is 14 residues long. Trimming removed 7 bases from V and 5 bases from J; junction bases left unmatched: 7. The CDR3 sequence is CASTVAGPNNEQFF. The CDR3 DNA reads TGTGCCAGCACGGTAGCGGGGCCCAACAATGAGCAGTTCTTC.

V is TRBV11-2 and J is TRBJ2-7; TRBD1 is a possible D gene (6 bases). Germline V CDR1 and CDR2: SGHAT, FQNNGV. The CDR3 consists of 14 residues. Trimming pared 6 bases from V and 4 bases from J, leaving 16 bases between. The CDR3 DNA follows: TGTGCCAGCAGTCCAAGCCAGGGGCAGTACGAGCAGTACTTC. This encodes CASSPSQGQYEQYF.

The rearrangement joins TRBV27 to TRBJ2-7; 16 bases are a match to TRBD2. Germline V gene data show CDR1 as MNHEY and CDR2 as SMNVEV (reference sequence). The CDR3 covers 18 residues. Germline trimming cut 7 bases from V and 0 bases from J; bases unmatched to any gene: 9. In DNA form, the CDR3 reads TGTGCCAGCAAGCTCTCGGGACTAGCGGGAGGGCCCTCCTACGAGCAGTACTTC. Its translation: CASKLSGLAGGPSYEQYF.

The rearrangement uses TRBV6-1 and TRBJ1-1; no definite D call. V lost 0 bases, J lost 10 bases, and 18 bases lay in between. CDR3 length: 15 amino acids. Germline V gives CDR1 MNHNS, CDR2 SASEGT. CDR3 bases: TGTGCCAGCAGTGAAGCGCCCGAGGGAGGACGGGCAGCTTTCTTT. Its protein product is CASSEAPEGGRAAFF.

The rearrangement links TRBV7-6 to TRBJ1-5; a possible D gene is TRBD1 (6 bases). This CDR3 contains 13 residues. The germline V gene encodes CDR1 SGHVS and CDR2 FNYEAQ. Trimming removed 5 bases from V and 7 bases from J, with 12 bases in between. CDR3 protein: CASSQGGIQPQHF. For the CDR3, the DNA is TGTGCCAGCAGCCAAGGGGGAATCCAGCCCCAGCATTTT.